This T cell receptor beta chain was profiled in a study of blood T cell repertoires in COVID-19. For the study at large: Whether acute or convalescent, the COVID-19 samples came from the United States, Italy and Spain. Nucleic acid was either cDNA or gDNA, and it came from T cells, B-cell-depleted T cells, or PBMCs.

The germline V gene has CDR1 ENHRY and CDR2 SYGVKD. This CDR3 has 17 residues. V dropped 4 bases and J dropped 6; count of bases not matched to a gene: 8. Authors' methods: Reference gene primer amplification gave nucleated cell count estimates. Method: immunoSEQ multiplex PCR; TCRdb's copy keeps in-frame clones and lacks some. The V and J calls and clone size are taken from that table; D and trimming were inferred from the DNA. The sample records some 51,000 clones, approximately 92% being singletons. Source material: peripheral blood. The TCR comes from a human donor with active COVID-19. The donor label of this sample is uncertain. The chain uses TRBV10-3 and TRBJ2-1; 14 nucleotides match TRBD2. This CDR3 is CAISGVPGTSGGNEQFF. The CDR3 bases are TGTGCCATCAGTGGGGTGCCCGGGACTAGCGGGGGCAATGAGCAGTTCTTC.